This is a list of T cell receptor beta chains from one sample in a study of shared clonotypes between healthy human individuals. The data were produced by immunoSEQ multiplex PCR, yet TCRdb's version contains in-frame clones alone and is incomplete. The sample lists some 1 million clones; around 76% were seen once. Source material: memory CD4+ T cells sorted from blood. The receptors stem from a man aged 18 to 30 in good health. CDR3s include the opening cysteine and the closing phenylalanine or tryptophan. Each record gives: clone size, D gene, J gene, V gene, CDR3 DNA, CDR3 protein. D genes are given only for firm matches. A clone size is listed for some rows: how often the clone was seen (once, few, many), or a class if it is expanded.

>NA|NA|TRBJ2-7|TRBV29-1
TGCAGCGTTGAAGTCATCGGGGAGCAGTACTTC
CSVEVIGEQYF
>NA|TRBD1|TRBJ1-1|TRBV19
TGTGCCAGTACCATAACAGGGGGTGGAACTGAAGCTTTCTTT
CASTITGGGTEAFF
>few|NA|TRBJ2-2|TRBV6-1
TGTGCCAGCAGCGAGAGATTTAACACCGGGGAGCTGTTTTTT
CASSERFNTGELFF
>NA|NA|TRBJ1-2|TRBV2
TGTGCCAGCAGTGAAGAAATATTAGCTAACTATGGCTACACCTTC
CASSEEILANYGYTF
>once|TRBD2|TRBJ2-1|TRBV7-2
TGTGCCAGCAGCTTAGCGGGGCTAGCGGGGTACAATGAGCAGTTCTTC
CASSLAGLAGYNEQFF
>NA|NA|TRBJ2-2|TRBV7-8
TGTGCCAGCAGCCGACGCGGGACCGGGGAGCTGTTTTTT
CASSRRGTGELFF
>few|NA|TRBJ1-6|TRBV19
TGTGCCAGTAGTACGACCGGGAGTAGGGCTGGTTCACCCCTCCACTTT
CASSTTGSRAGSPLHF
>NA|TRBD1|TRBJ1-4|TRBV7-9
TGTGCCAGCAGCTCTCAACAGGGGGGCGGTGAAAAACTGTTTTTT
CASSSQQGGGEKLFF
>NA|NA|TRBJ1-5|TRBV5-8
TGTGCCAGCAGCGTCGCACAATATGTTGGCAATCAGCCCCAGCATTTT
CASSVAQYVGNQPQHF
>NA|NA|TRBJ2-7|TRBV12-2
TGTGCAAGTCTGGAAAAGGAGGGTGAGGACGAGCAGTACTTC
CASLEKEGEDEQYF
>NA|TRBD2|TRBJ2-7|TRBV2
TGTGCCAGCTGGAGCGGGAGGAGGATCAACGAGCAGTACTTC
CASWSGRRINEQYF
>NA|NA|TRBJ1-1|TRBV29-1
TGCAGCGCCGGGGACCTTATGAACACTGAAGCTTTCTTT
CSAGDLMNTEAFF
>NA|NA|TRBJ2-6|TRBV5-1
TGCGCCAGCAGCTTGGCGACCCTTTCTGGGGCCAACGTCCTGACTTTC
CASSLATLSGANVLTF
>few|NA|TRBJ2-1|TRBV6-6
TGTGCCAGCAGTCACTCGGGTTCGTTCTACAATGAGCAGTTCTTC
CASSHSGSFYNEQFF
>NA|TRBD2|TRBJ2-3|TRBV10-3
TGTGCCATCAGTGTGAAATCGCGGGAGGGCACCGCAGATACGCAGTATTTT
CAISVKSREGTADTQYF
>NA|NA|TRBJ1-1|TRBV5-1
TGCGCCAGCAGCTTGGTTGGGTCAGTGAACACTGAAGCTTTCTTT
CASSLVGSVNTEAFF
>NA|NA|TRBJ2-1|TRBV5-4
TGTGCCAGCAGCTTGGGAGAGTCTGGTGGGGATGAGCAGTTCTTC
CASSLGESGGDEQFF
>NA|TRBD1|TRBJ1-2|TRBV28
TGTGCCAGCAGAAACCCCGGGACAGGGGGTTATGGCTACACCTTC
CASRNPGTGGYGYTF
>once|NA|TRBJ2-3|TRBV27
TGTGCCAGCATCGCATACAGGGCCCCAGATACGCAGTATTTT
CASIAYRAPDTQYF
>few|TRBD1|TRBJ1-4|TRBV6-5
TGTGCCAGCAGTTATGGAGGGACAGGGGATGAAAAACTGTTTTTT
CASSYGGTGDEKLFF
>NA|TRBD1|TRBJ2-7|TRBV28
TGTGCCAGCAGTAAACTGACAGGGGGGCTCTCCTACGAGCAGTACTTC
CASSKLTGGLSYEQYF
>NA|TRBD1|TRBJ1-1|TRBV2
TGTGCCAGCAGTGAAGCTGGGTGGGGAGGGGGCAGGGCTGAAGCTTTCTTT
CASSEAGWGGGRAEAFF
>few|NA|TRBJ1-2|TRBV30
TGTGCCTGGAGCGGAGGCCATGGCTACACCTTC
CAWSGGHGYTF
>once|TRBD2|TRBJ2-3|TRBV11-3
TGTGCCAGCAGGTCTAGCGGGGTGGGGCTCACAGATACGCAGTATTTT
CASRSSGVGLTDTQYF
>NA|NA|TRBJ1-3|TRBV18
TGTGCCAGCTCATCAATCGCCGACGGACGGTCGAGCTCTGGAAACACCATATATTTT
CASSSIADGRSSSGNTIYF
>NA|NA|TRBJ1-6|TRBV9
TGTGCCAGCCGGGGGATCGATAATTCACCCCTCCACTTT
CASRGIDNSPLHF
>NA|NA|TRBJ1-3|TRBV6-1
TGTGCCAGCAGTGACCTACAGGGAATCTCTGGAAACACCATATATTTT
CASSDLQGISGNTIYF
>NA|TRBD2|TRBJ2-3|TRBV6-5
TGTGCCAGCAAACTAAGCGGGGGGAGCACAGATACGCAGTATTTT
CASKLSGGSTDTQYF
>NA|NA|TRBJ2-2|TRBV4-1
TGCGCCAGCAGCCAAGATCTCGGGCGAAGAACGAACACCGGGGAGCTGTTTTTT
CASSQDLGRRTNTGELFF
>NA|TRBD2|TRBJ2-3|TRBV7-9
TGTGCCAGCAGCCCCAGCGGGACTTTGAATACGCAGTATTTT
CASSPSGTLNTQYF
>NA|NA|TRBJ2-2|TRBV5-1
TGCGCCAGCAGCTTGGACAGGGTAGGCACCGGGGAGCTGTTTTTT
CASSLDRVGTGELFF
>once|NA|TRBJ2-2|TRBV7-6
TGTGCCAGCAGCTTAGGGAGTCCGGAAGGGAAACCCGGGGAGCTGTTTTTT
CASSLGSPEGKPGELFF